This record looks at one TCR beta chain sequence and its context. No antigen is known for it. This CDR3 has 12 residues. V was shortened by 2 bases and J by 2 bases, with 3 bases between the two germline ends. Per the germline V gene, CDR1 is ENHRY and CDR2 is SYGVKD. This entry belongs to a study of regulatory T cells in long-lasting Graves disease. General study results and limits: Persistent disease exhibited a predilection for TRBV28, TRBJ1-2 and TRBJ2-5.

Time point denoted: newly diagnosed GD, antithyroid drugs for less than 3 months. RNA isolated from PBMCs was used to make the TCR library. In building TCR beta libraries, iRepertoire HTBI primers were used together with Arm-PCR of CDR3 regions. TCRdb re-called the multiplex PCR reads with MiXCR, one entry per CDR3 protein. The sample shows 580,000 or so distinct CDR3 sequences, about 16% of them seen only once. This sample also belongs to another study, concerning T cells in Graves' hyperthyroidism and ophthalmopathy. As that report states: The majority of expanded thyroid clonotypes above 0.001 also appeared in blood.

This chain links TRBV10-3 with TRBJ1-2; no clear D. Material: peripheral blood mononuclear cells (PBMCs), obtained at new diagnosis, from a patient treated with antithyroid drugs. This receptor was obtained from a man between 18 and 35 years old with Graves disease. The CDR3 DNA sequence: TGTGCCATCAGTGAGGAGAACTATGGCTACACCTTC. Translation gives CAISEENYGYTF.